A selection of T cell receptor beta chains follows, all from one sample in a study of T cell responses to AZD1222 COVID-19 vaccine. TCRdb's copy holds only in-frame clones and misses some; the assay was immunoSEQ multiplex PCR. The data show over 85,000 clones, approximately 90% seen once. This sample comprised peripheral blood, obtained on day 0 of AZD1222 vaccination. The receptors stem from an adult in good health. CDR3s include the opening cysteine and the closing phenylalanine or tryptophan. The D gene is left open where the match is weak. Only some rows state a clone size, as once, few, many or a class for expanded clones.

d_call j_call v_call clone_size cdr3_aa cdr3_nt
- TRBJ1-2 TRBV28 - CASSRGDYGYTF TGTGCCAGCAGTCGGGGGGACTATGGCTACACCTTC
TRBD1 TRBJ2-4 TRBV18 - CASSGQGGKNIQYF TGTGCCAGCTCAGGACAGGGGGGGAAAAACATTCAGTACTTC
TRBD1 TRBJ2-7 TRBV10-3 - CAINEDRDYEQYF TGTGCCATCAATGAGGACAGGGACTACGAGCAGTACTTC
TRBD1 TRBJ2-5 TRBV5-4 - CASSLGGRGLTETQYF TGTGCCAGCAGCCTCGGGGGCAGGGGGCTCACAGAGACCCAGTACTTC
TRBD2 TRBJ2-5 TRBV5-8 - CASSRGTSGQETQYF TGTGCCAGCAGCCGGGGGACTAGCGGGCAAGAGACCCAGTACTTC
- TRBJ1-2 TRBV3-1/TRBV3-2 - CASSSIEYGYTF TGTGCCAGCAGCTCCATTGAATATGGCTACACCTTC
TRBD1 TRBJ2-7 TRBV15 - CATSRGRMGGQGDEQYF TGTGCCACCAGCAGAGGTAGAATGGGCGGACAGGGGGACGAGCAGTACTTC
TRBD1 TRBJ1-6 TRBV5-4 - CASSLVGQGNSPLHF TGTGCCAGCAGCTTGGTGGGACAGGGAAATTCACCCCTCCACTTT
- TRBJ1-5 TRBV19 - CASRQSNQPQHF TGTGCCAGTAGACAGAGCAATCAGCCCCAGCATTTT
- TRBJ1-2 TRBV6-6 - CASNGQGFAPNGYTF TGTGCCAGCAATGGGCAGGGTTTTGCTCCCAATGGCTACACCTTC
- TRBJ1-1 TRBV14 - CASSQESGRGTEAFF TGTGCCAGCAGCCAAGAGTCGGGGAGGGGCACTGAAGCTTTCTTT
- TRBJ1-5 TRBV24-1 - CATSDLSGQPQHF TGTGCCACCAGTGATTTGAGCGGTCAGCCCCAGCATTTT
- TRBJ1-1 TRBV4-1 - CASSQASGGVTMNTEAFF TGCGCCAGCAGCCAAGCCTCTGGGGGGGTTACCATGAACACTGAAGCTTTCTTT
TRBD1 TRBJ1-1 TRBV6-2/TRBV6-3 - CASSLNQGVGTEAFF TGTGCCAGCAGTTTGAACCAGGGGGTAGGAACTGAAGCTTTCTTT
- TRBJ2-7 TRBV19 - CASSVGRPSSYEQYF TGTGCCAGTAGTGTTGGACGCCCCAGCTCCTACGAGCAGTACTTC
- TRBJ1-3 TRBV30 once CAWSSLRGNTIYF TGTGCCTGGAGTAGTTTAAGGGGAAACACCATATATTTT
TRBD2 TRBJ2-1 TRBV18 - CASSHERTSVIDEQFF TGTGCCAGCTCACACGAAAGGACTAGCGTGATCGATGAGCAGTTCTTC
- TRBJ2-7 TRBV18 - CASSRAGSYEQYF TGTGCCAGCTCACGCGCGGGTTCCTACGAGCAGTACTTC
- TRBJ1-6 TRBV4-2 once CASSQVGGRTNSPLHF TGTGCCAGCAGCCAAGTTGGCGGGAGGACAAATTCACCCCTCCACTTT
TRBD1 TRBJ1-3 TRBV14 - CASSQETVDRDGNTIYF TGTGCCAGCAGCCAAGAAACGGTTGACAGGGATGGAAACACCATATATTTT
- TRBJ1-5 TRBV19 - CASSHSHIQYSNQPQHF TGTGCCAGTAGCCATTCCCATATTCAGTATAGCAATCAGCCCCAGCATTTT
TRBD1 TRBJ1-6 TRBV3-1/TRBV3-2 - CASSLVTGRGNSPLHF TGTGCCAGCAGCCTCGTGACAGGGCGGGGGAATTCACCCCTCCACTTT
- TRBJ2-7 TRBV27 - CASSLVRDRYEQYF TGTGCCAGCAGTTTGGTCAGGGATAGGTACGAGCAGTACTTC
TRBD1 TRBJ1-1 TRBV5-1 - CASSLGTGANTEAFF TGCGCCAGCAGCTTGGGGACAGGAGCGAACACTGAAGCTTTCTTT
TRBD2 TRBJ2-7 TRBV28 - CASSQILAGVHEQYF TGTGCCAGCAGTCAGATACTAGCGGGAGTCCACGAGCAGTACTTC
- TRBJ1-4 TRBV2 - CASSEEGLMSEKLFF TGTGCCAGCAGTGAAGAGGGGCTGATGAGTGAAAAACTGTTTTTT
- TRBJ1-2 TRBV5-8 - CASSYPDPGDYGYTF TGTGCCAGCAGCTACCCGGACCCTGGAGACTATGGCTACACCTTC
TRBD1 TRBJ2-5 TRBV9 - CASSQTPGQATETQYF TGTGCCAGCAGCCAGACTCCGGGACAGGCCACGGAGACCCAGTACTTC
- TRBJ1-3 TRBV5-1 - CASSSELPGAKNTIYF TGCGCCAGCAGCTCCGAACTACCGGGGGCCAAAAACACCATATATTTT
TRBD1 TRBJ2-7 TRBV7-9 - CASSTTRGPMTYEQYF TGTGCCAGCAGCACGACAAGGGGGCCCATGACCTACGAGCAGTACTTC
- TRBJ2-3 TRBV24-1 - CATSDLVGSTDTQYF TGTGCCACCAGTGATTTAGTGGGCAGCACAGATACGCAGTATTTT
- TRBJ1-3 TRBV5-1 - CASSLEGITIYF TGCGCCAGCAGCTTGGAGGGGATCACCATATATTTT
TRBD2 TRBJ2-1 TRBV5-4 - CASSSGLAGNEQFF TGTGCCAGCAGCTCGGGACTAGCGGGAAATGAGCAGTTCTTC